This entry is about one TCR beta chain. The record originates from a study of cytomegalovirus exposure and HLA in healthy donors. In the study overall: Earlier, roughly 120 million unique TCR beta sequences were recovered from some 200 million T cells by an analysis.

In the PCR, 60 Vbeta and 13 Jbeta primers were used. TCRdb's copy holds only in-frame clones and misses some; the assay was immunoSEQ multiplex PCR. The table includes fewer than 150,000 clones, roughly four fifths detected once. Trimming removed 0 bases at V and 0 bases at J, with 24 bases between. The CDR3 sequence is 20 residues long. Germline assignment: CDR1 SGDLS and CDR2 YYNGEE. Unrecorded immune exposure was likely among donors, who were nominally healthy when sampled. The source of this sequence is a woman between 18 and 30 years old in good health and CMV-seronegative. The sample consisted of PBMCs. V and J are TRBV9 and TRBJ1-1, with a possible D match to TRBD1 (5 bases). CDR3 amino acids: CASSVEVWEGRAYMNTEAFF. The CDR3 coding sequence is TGTGCCAGCAGCGTAGAAGTTTGGGAGGGGAGGGCATACATGAACACTGAAGCTTTCTTT. The full variable domain, completed using reference TRBV9 and TRBJ1-1, is DSGVTQTPKHLITATGQRVTLRCSPRSGDLSVYWYQQSLDQGLQFLIQYYNGEERAKGNILERFSAQQFPDLHSELNLSSLELGDSALYFCASSVEVWEGRAYMNTEAFFGQGTRLTVV.